This T cell receptor (beta chain) was sequenced for a study of cytomegalovirus exposure and HLA in healthy donors. V was clipped by 2 bases and J by 8 bases, with 15 bases between them. This CDR3 region has 13 residues. Germline V CDR1 and CDR2: GTSNPN, SVGIG (reference sequence). PCR involved 60 Vbeta and 13 Jbeta primers. TCRdb's table, derived via immunoSEQ multiplex PCR, lists solely in-frame clones and lacks some. The data hold around 100,000 clones, with 78% observed a single time. Notes on the study in general: Prior analysis indicated that the majority of TCR beta V segments exhibited productivity approximately 90% or approximately 30% of the time. Later findings reportedly placed an Asian-associated ancestry cluster below the roughly 690-donor mean for N-insertions.

To note about this clone: As yet, its antigen is unknown.

The clonotype was recovered from a male donor in good health and CMV-seropositive. The chain joins TRBV30 to TRBJ1-2, with D perhaps TRBD1 (5 bases). The sequenced material came from PBMCs. Here the CDR3 reads CAWSTIGGYGYTF. The CDR3 nucleotides read TGTGCCTGGAGTACCATTGGGGGGTACGGCTACACCTTC.